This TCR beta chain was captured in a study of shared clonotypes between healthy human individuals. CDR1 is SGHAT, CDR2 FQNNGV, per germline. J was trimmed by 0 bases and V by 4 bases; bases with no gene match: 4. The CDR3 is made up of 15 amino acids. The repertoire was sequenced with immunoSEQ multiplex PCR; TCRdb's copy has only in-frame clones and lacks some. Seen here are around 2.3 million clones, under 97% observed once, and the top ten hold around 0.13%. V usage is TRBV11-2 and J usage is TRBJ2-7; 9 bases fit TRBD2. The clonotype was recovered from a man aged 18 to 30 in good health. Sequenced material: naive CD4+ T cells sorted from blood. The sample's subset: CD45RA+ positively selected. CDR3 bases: TGTGCCAGCAGCTCGGGGCGGGAGGGCTCCTACGAGCAGTACTTC. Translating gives CASSSGREGSYEQYF.